This section outlines one TCR beta chain sequence together with its context. The data belong to a study of blood T cell repertoires in COVID-19. Overall study context: Samples taken during acute and convalescent COVID-19 were collected in the United States, Italy and Spain.

Enrolled through a virtual design, the participants were between roughly 18 and 100 years of age and came from some 26 US areas. The CDR3 covers 14 residues. V was shortened by 2 bases and J by 4 bases, with 9 bases between the two germline ends. Per germline, CDR1 MDHEN and CDR2 SYDVKM. Some clones are missing from TCRdb's copy, which holds only in-frame ones; the method was immunoSEQ multiplex PCR. The sample consists of around 250,000 clones, around nine tenths of them appearing once. The receptor was isolated from a woman aged 40 to 55 who had been exposed to COVID-19. V gene TRBV28 combines with J gene TRBJ1-5, with D perhaps matching TRBD1 (5 bases). Sequenced input: PBMCs or T cells enriched from blood (not recorded which). The CDR3 loop is CASSLGGGNQPQHF. For the CDR3, the DNA is TGTGCCAGCAGTTTAGGGGGAGGGAATCAGCCCCAGCATTTT.